This TCR beta chain was sequenced for a study of OX40 agonist ivuxolimab in advanced cancers. For the study at large: Across the patients, intravenous ivuxolimab was delivered every 2 weeks at 0.01 to 10 mg/kg.

About this clone: No antigen is known for it.

Findings and limits, study-wide: Clonal expansion in partial responders at 0.1-3.0 mg/kg ranked among the lowest.

The method was immunoSEQ multiplex PCR; TCRdb's version includes in-frame clones alone and lacks a portion of them. Among just over 30,000 clones, around 88% were seen once, and the ten largest hold 25% to 40%. In germline, CDR1 is DFQATT, CDR2 SNEGSKA (reference sequence). Between the trimmed V and J ends, which lost 7 bases and 7 bases, there was a span of 7 bases. CDR3 length equals 9 residues. The chain combines TRBV20-1 with TRBJ1-2, with no clear D. Sequencing used CD4+ or CD8+ T cells sorted from blood, obtained in a trial of the OX40 agonist ivuxolimab. This receptor was taken from an adult with an advanced solid tumor such as melanoma, head and neck, liver or kidney cancer. CDR3 in DNA: TGCAGTGGATCGGGTGGCTACACCTTC. It encodes CSGSGGYTF.